This T cell receptor beta chain emerged from a study of beta chain features in type 1 diabetes. CD4+ naive, central memory, regulatory and stem cell-like memory cells were sorted via CD45RO/CCR7/CD25/CD127/CD95/CD27. General study results and limits: Fewer junction insertions and more nucleotide deletions appeared in type 1 diabetes patients. People with Type 1 diabetes carried modestly yet significantly shorter TCRB CDR3s in all four CD4+ subsets.

As for this clone: Its antigen is unknown.

Expressed TCRB transcripts got sequenced, as all isolated RNA was reverse transcribed. Here immunoSEQ multiplex PCR was the method, and the copy in TCRdb shows in-frame clones only, minus some. The sample has about 290,000 clones, about 8.5% seen once. The origin of this receptor is a young woman in good health. Material for sequencing was central memory CD4+ T cells from blood.

This chain's CDR3 is CASRNEEAGANVLTF. DNA for the CDR3: TGTGCCAGCAGGAATGAGGAAGCTGGGGCCAACGTCCTGACTTTC. This rearrangement joins TRBV4-2 to TRBJ2-6; D not resolved. The germline CDR1 and CDR2 sequences are LGHNA and YNFKEQ. V was pared by 6 bases and J by 2 bases, with 11 bases between. The CDR3 extends over 15 amino acids.